Below, one T cell receptor beta chain is given with its context. No cognate antigen has been identified for it. Base qualities are not recorded, but no much larger clone differs from it by a single base. One collaborating source in Seattle enrolled patients during active infection and followed them longitudinally through the course of disease. Each collaborating institution followed its own protocols to collect whole blood in K2EDTA tubes. For TCRbeta analysis, collaborators shipped samples in one of three forms: frozen whole blood, isolated PBMCs, or DNA extracted from either of those sample types. This sample is part of a study of blood T cell repertoires in COVID-19 (dated by TCRdb to the early 2020s). Regarding the complete study: Samples covering the acute and convalescent phases of COVID-19 were provided by collaborators in the United States, Italy and Spain. The material from the prospective study consisted of cDNA or gDNA derived from T cells, B-cell-depleted T cells, or PBMCs. Subjects who had been exposed to COVID-19, were actively infected with it, or had recovered from it provided the deeply sampled blood TCRbeta repertoires that made up the dataset. A freely available public database, intended as a resource for researchers studying the immune response to SARS-CoV-2, is where the repertoires were released. Samples came from the ongoing ImmuneRACE study (first 160 participants) plus 1,254 subjects from 6 global collaborators. Sample metadata almost always included a de-identified subject ID, COVID-19 status, age in years and sex. HLA class I and class II types, where available, came from metadata supplied by the sample provider rather than from assay-based typing.

TCRbeta CDR3 regions were amplified from genomic DNA by means of the immunoSEQ Assay, a bias-controlled multiplex PCR. In the authors' own workflow: Within the assay, amplification of reference gene primers was used to estimate how many nucleated cells each sample contained. To quantify the absolute abundance of each unique TCRbeta CDR3 rearrangement, sequence reads were collapsed and filtered. For each sample, productive Simpson clonality was calculated by taking the square root of Simpson's diversity index across productive rearrangements. This immuneACCESS table, as held by TCRdb, lists in-frame sequences with V and J called but not all clones. Of the missing ones, under half trace to an unresolved V gene in checked studies; the others have no known cause. From that table come the V and J calls and clone size; the DNA was used to work out D and trimming. The sample yields some 38,000 clones; around 80% were counted once. Over 1.5% of the sample goes to the ten largest clones.

Cut back by 1 base and 3 bases, the V and J ends lie 9 bases apart. CDR1 and CDR2 (MDHEN, SYDVKM) derive from the germline V gene. Measured from the cysteine to the phenylalanine, the CDR3 is 14 residues long. Only CDR3 DNA is held: 42 bases, read in frame from base 1. Study-wide conclusions, independent of this receptor: Clinical and demographic metadata were provided uncurated, with the amount varying by source and participant.

This receptor was identified in a man in his 60s with COVID-19, enrolled during active disease. Material for sequencing was peripheral blood. The chain is encoded by TRBV28 joined to TRBJ1-2; the D gene is perhaps TRBD1, from 6 matching bases. The nucleotide sequence reads as follows: TGTGCCAGCAGTTTATCCCAGGGGTACTATGGCTACACCTTC. The encoded protein is CASSLSQGYYGYTF.